This T cell receptor (beta chain) is drawn from a study of early stage breast cancer tumors. General study findings and limits: Compared with adjacent normal breast tissue, tumors showed 2 to 3-fold greater T cell density and higher clonality. Commonly generated sequences made up most enriched TCRB sequences shared between patients. Unsorted bulk genomic DNA sequencing lacked pairing and functional marker data.

On this clone itself: The antigen remains unidentified.

Blood replicates held 0.5 ug DNA, tumor or normal breast around 1.5 ug, two each. The assay was immunoSEQ multiplex PCR, and TCRdb's table has in-frame clones only and misses some. The sample has tens of thousands of clones; 78% are singletons. The CDR3 runs to 14 residues. Germline CDR1 reads GTSNPN; CDR2 reads SVGIG (reference sequence). Trimming took 2 bases from V and 0 from J, leaving 8 bases between them. V gene TRBV30 combines with J gene TRBJ1-3, with a tentative D call TRBD1 (5 bases). The sequenced sample consisted of blood. The TCR sequence derives from a person aged 35-50 years with breast cancer. CDR3 amino acids: CAWSTGSSGNTIYF. As DNA, the CDR3 is TGTGCCTGGAGTACAGGAAGCTCTGGAAACACCATATATTTT.